The clone carrying this T cell receptor beta chain has just one count. What it binds is unknown. One end of the junction varies from germline; a read error may be responsible. TCRdb passed the 5' RACE reads through MiXCR, listing each CDR3 protein once. Among 550,000 to 700,000 distinct CDR3 sequences, just under 10% were seen once, and the ten largest hold roughly 3%. The sample originates from a study of identical twins. Study-wide findings and caveats: Cord blood's abundant beta clonotypes had fewer insertions, unlike memory repertoires.

This sample also belongs to another study, concerning yellow fever vaccine responses in identical twins.

Source material: PBMCs. The receptor comes from a young woman in good health.

The CDR3 here is CASCQERANTGELFF. The CDR3 DNA is TGTGCCAGCTGCCAAGAAAGGGCAAACACCGGGGAGCTGTTTTTT. The chain combines TRBV3-1 with TRBJ2-2; D unresolved. Germline V lookup: CDR1 LGHDT, CDR2 YNNKEL (reference sequence). The CDR3 loop spans 15 amino acids.